This T cell receptor (beta chain) is from a study of prognosis after radiotherapy for stage I lung cancer. Whole-study context: Post-radiotherapy, distant metastases were observed in a handful of patients (median around seven months), whereas no significant progression was observed in approximately 15. General study points: Where distant metastases developed, patients had lower Shannon entropy after stereotactic body radiation therapy. Counted unique TCR clones declined after stereotactic body radiation therapy (median around 10,000 versus 6,900).

Researchers took six milliliters of peripheral blood at each of two time points. Researchers used two-round multiplex PCR to amplify TCR beta CDR3 starting from genomic DNA. Primers (each specific to one TRBV or TRBJ gene) were used in first-round PCR. A single record per CDR3 protein comes from TCRdb applying MiXCR to the multiplex PCR reads. The table records about 13,000 distinct CDR3 sequences, about 43% of them present only once. This clonotype is deemed medium-sized. The antigen is undetermined. The CDR3 sequence is 14 residues long. CDR1 is MNHEY, CDR2 SMNVEV, per germline (reference sequence). V shed 0 bases and J shed 3 bases, with 6 bases lying between them.

The source material was PBMCs, sampled before or after stereotactic body radiation therapy (not recorded which). This sequence originates from a donor over 45 with non-small cell lung cancer. This rearrangement joins TRBV27 to TRBJ1-5; no reliable D call. CDR3: CASSLSGNNQPQHF. The CDR3, as DNA: TGTGCCAGCAGTTTATCGGGGAACAATCAGCCCCAGCATTTT.